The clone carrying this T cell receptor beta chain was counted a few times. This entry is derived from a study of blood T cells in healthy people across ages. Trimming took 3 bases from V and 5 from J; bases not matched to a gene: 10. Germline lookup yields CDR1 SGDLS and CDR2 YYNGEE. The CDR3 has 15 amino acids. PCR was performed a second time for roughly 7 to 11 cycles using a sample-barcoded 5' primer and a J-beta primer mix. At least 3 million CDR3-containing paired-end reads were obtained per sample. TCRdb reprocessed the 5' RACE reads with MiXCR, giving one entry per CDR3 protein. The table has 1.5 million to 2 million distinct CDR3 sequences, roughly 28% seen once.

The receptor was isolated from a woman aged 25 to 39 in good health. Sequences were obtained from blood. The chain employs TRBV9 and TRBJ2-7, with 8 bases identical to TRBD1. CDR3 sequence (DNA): TGTGCCAGCAGCGGAGGCTTGGACAGGGTACACGAGCAGTACTTC. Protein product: CASSGGLDRVHEQYF.